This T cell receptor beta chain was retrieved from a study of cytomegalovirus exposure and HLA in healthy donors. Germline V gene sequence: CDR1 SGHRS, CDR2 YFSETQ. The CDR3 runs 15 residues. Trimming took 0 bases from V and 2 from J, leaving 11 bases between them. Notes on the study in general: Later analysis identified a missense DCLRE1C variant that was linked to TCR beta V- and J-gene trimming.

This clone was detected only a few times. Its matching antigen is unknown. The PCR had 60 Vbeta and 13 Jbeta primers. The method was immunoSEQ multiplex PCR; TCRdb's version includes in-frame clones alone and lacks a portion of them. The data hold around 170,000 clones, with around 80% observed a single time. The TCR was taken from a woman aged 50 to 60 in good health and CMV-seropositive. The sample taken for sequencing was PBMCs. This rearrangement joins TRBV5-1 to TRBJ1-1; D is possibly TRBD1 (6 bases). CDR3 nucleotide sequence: TGCGCCAGCAGCTTGGGGACAGTGACAAACACTGAAGCTTTCTTT. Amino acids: CASSLGTVTNTEAFF. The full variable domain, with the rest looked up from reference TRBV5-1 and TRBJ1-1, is KAGVTQTPRYLIKTRGQQVTLSCSPISGHRSVSWYQQTPGQGLQFLFEYFSETQRNKGNFPGRFSGRQFSNSRSEMNVSTLELGDSALYLCASSLGTVTNTEAFFGQGTRLTVV.